The T cell receptor beta chain under discussion was sequenced for a study of regulatory and conventional T cells in RAG deficiency. General observations from the study: Omenn patients showed >80% Treg-Tconv overlap and shorter CDR3 lengths.

This CDR3 contains 13 residues. V lost 3 bases to trimming and J lost 7 bases, with 7 bases between them. Germline V gene lookup returns CDR1 KGHSH and CDR2 LQKENI. The method was immunoSEQ multiplex PCR; TCRdb's version includes in-frame clones alone and lacks a portion of them. This sample has more than 40,000 clones; approximately 90% occur once, and the top ten carry approximately 0.51%. The sorted conventional CD4+ T cells were CD25-low and CD127-high, with genomic DNA sequenced. A word on this clone: Its cognate antigen is unknown.

These records were also assigned to another study, of regulatory T cells. As reported in that work: The PCR used 52 TRBV and 13 TRBJ primers. Patient repertoires had restricted TRB V-J pairs and skewed V and J usage, most in Tregs.

The TCR comes from a human donor in good health. The sequenced sample was CD4+ effector T cells sorted from blood. The chain has TRBV18 and TRBJ1-6; D is perhaps TRBD1 (6 bases). CDR3 coding DNA: TGTGCCAGCTCACCCGACAGGAATTCACCCCTCCACTTT. Its protein product is CASSPDRNSPLHF.